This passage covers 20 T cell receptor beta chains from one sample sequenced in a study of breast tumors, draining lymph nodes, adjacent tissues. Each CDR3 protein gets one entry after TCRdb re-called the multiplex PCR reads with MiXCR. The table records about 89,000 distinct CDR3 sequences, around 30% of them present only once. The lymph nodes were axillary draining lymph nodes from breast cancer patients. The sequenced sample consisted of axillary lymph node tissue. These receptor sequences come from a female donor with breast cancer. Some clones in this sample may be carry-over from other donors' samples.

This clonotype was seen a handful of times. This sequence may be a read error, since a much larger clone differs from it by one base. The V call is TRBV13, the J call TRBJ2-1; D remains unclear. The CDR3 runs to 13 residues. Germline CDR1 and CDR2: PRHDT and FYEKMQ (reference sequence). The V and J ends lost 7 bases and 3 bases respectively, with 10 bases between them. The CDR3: CASKAPSYNEQFF. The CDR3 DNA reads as TGTGCCAGCAAGGCGCCTAGCTACAATGAGCAGTTCTTC.

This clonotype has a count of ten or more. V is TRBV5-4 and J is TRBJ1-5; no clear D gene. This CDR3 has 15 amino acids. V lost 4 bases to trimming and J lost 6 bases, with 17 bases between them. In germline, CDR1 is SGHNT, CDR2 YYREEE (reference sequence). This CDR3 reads CASSPGPEAGQPQHF. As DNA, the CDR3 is TGTGCCAGCAGCCCGGGCCCTGAGGCGGGTCAGCCCCAGCATTTT.

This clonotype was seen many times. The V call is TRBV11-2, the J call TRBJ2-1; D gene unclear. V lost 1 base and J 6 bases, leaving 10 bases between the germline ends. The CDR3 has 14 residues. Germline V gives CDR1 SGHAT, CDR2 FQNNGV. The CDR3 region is CASSLVSAANEQFF. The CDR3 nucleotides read TGTGCCAGCAGCTTAGTTTCAGCAGCCAATGAGCAGTTCTTC.

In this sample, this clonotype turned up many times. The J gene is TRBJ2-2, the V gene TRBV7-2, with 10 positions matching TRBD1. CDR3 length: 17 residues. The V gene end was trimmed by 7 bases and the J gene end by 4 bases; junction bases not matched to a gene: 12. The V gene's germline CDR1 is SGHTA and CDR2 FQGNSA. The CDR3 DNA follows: TGTGCCAGCATCAGGGACAGGGGAGTTGGCAGCACCGGGGAGCTGTTTTTT. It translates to CASIRDRGVGSTGELFF.

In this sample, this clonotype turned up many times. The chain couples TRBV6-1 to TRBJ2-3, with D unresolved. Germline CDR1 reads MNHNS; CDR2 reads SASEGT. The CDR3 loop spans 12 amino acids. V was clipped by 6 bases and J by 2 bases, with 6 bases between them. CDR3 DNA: TGTGCCAGCAGGGGCACCACAGATACGCAGTATTTT. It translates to CASRGTTDTQYF.

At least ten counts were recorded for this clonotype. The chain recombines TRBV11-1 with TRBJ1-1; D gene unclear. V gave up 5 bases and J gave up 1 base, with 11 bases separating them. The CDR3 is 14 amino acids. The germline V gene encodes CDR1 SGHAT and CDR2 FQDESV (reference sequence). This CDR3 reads CASSGWSGNTEAFF. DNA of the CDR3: TGTGCCAGCAGCGGGTGGTCTGGGAACACTGAAGCTTTCTTT.

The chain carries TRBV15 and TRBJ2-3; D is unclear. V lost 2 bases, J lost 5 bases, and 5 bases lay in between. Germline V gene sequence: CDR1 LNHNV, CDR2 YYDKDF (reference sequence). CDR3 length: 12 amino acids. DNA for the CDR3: TGTGCCACCAGCAGACCCCAAGATACGCAGTATTTT. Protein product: CATSRPQDTQYF.

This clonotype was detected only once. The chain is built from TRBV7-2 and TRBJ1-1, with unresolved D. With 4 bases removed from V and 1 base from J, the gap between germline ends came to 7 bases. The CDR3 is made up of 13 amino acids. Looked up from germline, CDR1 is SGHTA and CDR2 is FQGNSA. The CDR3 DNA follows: TGTGCCAGCAGCTCCTCAAGGAACACTGAAGCTTTCTTT. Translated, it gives CASSSSRNTEAFF. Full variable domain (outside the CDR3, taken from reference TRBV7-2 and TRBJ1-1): GAGVSQSPSNKVTEKGKDVELRCDPISGHTALYWYRQSLGQGLEFLIYFQGNSAPDKSGLPSDRFSAERTGGSVSTLTIQRTQQEDSAVYLCASSSSRNTEAFFGQGTRLTVV.

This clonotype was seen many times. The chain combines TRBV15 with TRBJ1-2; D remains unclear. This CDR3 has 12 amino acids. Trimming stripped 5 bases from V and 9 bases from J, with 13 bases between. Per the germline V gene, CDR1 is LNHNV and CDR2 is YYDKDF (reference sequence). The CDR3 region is CATSVVAGRYTF. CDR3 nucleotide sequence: TGTGCCACCAGCGTCGTAGCCGGTCGCTACACCTTC.

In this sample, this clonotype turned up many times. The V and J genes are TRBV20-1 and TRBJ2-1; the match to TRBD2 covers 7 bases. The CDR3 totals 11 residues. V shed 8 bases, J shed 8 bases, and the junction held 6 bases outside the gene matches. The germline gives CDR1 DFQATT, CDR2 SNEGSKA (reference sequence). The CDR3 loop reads CSRGVRDEQFF. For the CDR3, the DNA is TGCAGTCGGGGGGTGAGAGATGAGCAGTTCTTC.

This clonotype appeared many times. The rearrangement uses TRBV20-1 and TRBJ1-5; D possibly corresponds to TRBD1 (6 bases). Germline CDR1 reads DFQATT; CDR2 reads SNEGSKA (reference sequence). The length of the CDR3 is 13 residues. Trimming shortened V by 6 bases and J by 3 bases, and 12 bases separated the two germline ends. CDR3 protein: CSAGGRSNQPQHF. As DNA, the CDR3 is TGCAGTGCGGGGGGGCGGTCCAATCAGCCCCAGCATTTT.

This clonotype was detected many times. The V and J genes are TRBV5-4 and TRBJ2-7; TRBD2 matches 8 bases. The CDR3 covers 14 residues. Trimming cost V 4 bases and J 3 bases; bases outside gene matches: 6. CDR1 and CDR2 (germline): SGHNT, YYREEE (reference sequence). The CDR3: CASSATSGIYEQYF. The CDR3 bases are TGTGCCAGCAGCGCTACTAGCGGAATCTACGAGCAGTACTTC.

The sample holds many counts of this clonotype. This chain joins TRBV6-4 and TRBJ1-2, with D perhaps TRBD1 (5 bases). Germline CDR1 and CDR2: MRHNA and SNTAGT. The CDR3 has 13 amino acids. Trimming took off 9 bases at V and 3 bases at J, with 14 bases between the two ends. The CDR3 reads CARGLTPDYGYTF. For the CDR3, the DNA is TGTGCCAGGGGACTAACTCCGGACTATGGCTACACCTTC.

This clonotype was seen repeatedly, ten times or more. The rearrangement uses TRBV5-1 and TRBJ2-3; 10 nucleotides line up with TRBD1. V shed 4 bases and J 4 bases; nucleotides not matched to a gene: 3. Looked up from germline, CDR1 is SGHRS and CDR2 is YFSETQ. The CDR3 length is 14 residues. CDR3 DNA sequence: TGCGCCAGCAGCGCCGGACAGGGGGCAGATACGCAGTATTTT. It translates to CASSAGQGADTQYF. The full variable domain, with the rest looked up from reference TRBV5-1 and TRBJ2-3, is KAGVTQTPRYLIKTRGQQVTLSCSPISGHRSVSWYQQTPGQGLQFLFEYFSETQRNKGNFPGRFSGRQFSNSRSEMNVSTLELGDSALYLCASSAGQGADTQYFGPGTRLTVL.

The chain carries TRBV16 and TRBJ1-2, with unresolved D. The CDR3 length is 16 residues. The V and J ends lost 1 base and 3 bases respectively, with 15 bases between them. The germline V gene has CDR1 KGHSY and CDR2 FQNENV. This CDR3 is CASSQYVKGWDYGYTF. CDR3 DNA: TGTGCCAGCAGCCAATATGTGAAGGGCTGGGACTATGGCTACACCTTC.

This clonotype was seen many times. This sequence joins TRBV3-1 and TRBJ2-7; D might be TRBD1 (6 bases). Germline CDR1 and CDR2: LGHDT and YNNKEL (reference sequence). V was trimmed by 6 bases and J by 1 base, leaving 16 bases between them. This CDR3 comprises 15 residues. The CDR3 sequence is CASSYGQKVSYEQYF. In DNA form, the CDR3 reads TGTGCCAGCAGTTATGGACAGAAAGTATCCTACGAGCAGTACTTC.

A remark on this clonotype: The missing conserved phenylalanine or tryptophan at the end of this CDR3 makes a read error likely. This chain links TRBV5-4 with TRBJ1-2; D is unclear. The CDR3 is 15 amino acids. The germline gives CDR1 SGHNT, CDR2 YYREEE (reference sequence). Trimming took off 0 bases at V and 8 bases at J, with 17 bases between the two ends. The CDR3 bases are TGTGCCAGCAGCTTGGCCGTAGGGCGCGGGGTAGGCTACACCTCC. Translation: CASSLAVGRGVGYTS.

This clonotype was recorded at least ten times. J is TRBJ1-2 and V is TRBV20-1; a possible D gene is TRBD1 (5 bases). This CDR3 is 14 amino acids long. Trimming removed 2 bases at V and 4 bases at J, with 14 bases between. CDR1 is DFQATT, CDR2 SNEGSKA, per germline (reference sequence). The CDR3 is CSARLPGAAYGYTF. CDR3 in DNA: TGCAGTGCTAGACTGCCTGGGGCCGCCTATGGCTACACCTTC.

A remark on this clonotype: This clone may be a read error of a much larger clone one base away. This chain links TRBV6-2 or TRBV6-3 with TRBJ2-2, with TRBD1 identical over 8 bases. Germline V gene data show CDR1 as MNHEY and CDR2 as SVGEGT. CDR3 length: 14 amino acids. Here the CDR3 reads CASNRDRTDGGLFF. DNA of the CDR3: TGTGCCAGCAACCGGGACAGGACGGACGGGGGGCTGTTTTTT.

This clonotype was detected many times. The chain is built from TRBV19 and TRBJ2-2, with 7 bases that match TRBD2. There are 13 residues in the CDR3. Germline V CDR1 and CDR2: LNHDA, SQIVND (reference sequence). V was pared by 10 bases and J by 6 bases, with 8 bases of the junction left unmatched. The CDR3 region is CATSAGLAGELFF. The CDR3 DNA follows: TGTGCCACCTCCGCCGGACTAGCCGGGGAGCTGTTTTTT. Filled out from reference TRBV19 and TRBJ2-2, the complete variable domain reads DGGITQSPKYLFRKEGQNVTLSCEQNLNHDAMYWYRQDPGQGLRLIYYSQIVNDFQKGDIAEGYSVSREKKESFPLTVTSAQKNPTAFYLCATSAGLAGELFFGEGSRLTVL.